These 18 T cell receptor beta chains were all obtained from the same sample, sequenced in a study of Graves' ophthalmopathy and Graves' hyperthyroidism. The authors amplified TCR beta CDR3 regions from RNA transcripts. An opening RT-PCR round employed HTBI primers and preceded a second-round multiplex PCR. One entry per CDR3 protein, called by TCRdb with MiXCR from the multiplex PCR reads. The profile shows a few hundred thousand distinct CDR3 sequences, 17% of them singletons. The sample taken for sequencing was peripheral blood. The receptors originated from an adult woman with stable Graves' hyperthyroidism.

This clonotype was counted many times. The chain employs TRBV19 and TRBJ2-5; 9 bases match TRBD1. Germline V gene sequence: CDR1 LNHDA, CDR2 SQIVND (reference sequence). V lost 5 bases, J lost 5 bases, and 9 bases stayed unmatched. This CDR3 contains 15 residues. CDR3 sequence reads: CASSPTGTGLETQYF. DNA of the CDR3: TGTGCCAGTAGTCCCACCGGGACAGGGTTGGAGACCCAGTACTTC.

This clonotype was found many times. The chain joins TRBV12-3 or TRBV12-4 to TRBJ2-5, with 7 bases aligning to TRBD2. V shed 2 bases, J shed 4 bases, and the junction held 7 bases outside the gene matches. The length of the CDR3 is 15 residues. In DNA, the CDR3 is TGTGCCAGCAGTTTAAATAGAGCGGGAAGAGAGACCCAGTACTTC. Translating it yields CASSLNRAGRETQYF.

This clonotype was seen a few times. The chain recombines TRBV5-5 with TRBJ2-7, with 9 bases identical to TRBD1. The CDR3 totals 15 residues. Trimming at V came to 4 bases and at J to 4 bases, leaving 9 bases not matched to a gene. Germline V lookup: CDR1 SGHKS, CDR2 YYEKEE (reference sequence). CDR3 nucleotides: TGTGCCAGCAGCCACCCGACAGGGGGTATTTACGAGCAGTACTTC. Encoded protein: CASSHPTGGIYEQYF.

The chain is built from TRBV2 and TRBJ2-7, with D perhaps TRBD2 (5 bases). The CDR3 loop spans 13 amino acids. Germline lookup yields CDR1 SNHLY and CDR2 FYNNEI. Trimming left V 7 bases short and J 2 bases short, with 12 bases between. The CDR3 bases are TGTGCCAGCAAACCCGGGGTTCCCTACGAGCAGTACTTC. Residues: CASKPGVPYEQYF.

The V and J genes are TRBV19 and TRBJ2-7; the D is unclear. The germline gives CDR1 LNHDA, CDR2 SQIVND (reference sequence). CDR3 length: 14 residues. Deletions cut 4 bases from V and 3 bases from J, with 13 bases between. This CDR3 is CASSTQDEFYEQYF. CDR3 bases: TGTGCCAGTAGTACCCAGGACGAGTTCTACGAGCAGTACTTC.

This clonotype was seen repeatedly, ten times or more. The chain has TRBV20-1 and TRBJ2-5; D is uncertain. The germline V gene encodes CDR1 DFQATT and CDR2 SNEGSKA (reference sequence). The CDR3 is made up of 14 amino acids. V dropped 3 bases and J dropped 2 bases, with 13 bases sitting between them. CDR3 residues: CSARVTAPQETQYF. In nucleotides, the CDR3 is TGCAGTGCTAGGGTAACCGCCCCGCAAGAGACCCAGTACTTC.

The V gene is TRBV27, the J gene TRBJ1-1; D remains ambiguous. From germline, CDR1 is MNHEY and CDR2 SMNVEV (reference sequence). Between the trimmed V and J ends, which lost 7 bases and 1 base, there was a span of 10 bases. The CDR3 contains 13 residues. Here the CDR3 DNA reads TGTGCCAGCAAGGTTCTGGAGAACACTGAAGCTTTCTTT. Its translation is CASKVLENTEAFF.

As for this clonotype: A much larger clone sits a single nucleotide away, making a read error possible. The CDR3 is CSVRDSAGANTEAFF. DNA of the CDR3: TGCAGTGTTAGAGATTCGGCCGGGGCTAACACTGAAGCTTTCTTT. The rearrangement links TRBV20-1 to TRBJ1-1; possible D gene TRBD1, 5 bases. The V gene's germline CDR1 is DFQATT and CDR2 SNEGSKA (reference sequence). The CDR3 extends over 15 amino acids.

This clonotype was counted many times. The CDR3 loop is CASSTVGEETQYF. The CDR3 bases are TGTGCCAGCAGTACAGTGGGCGAAGAGACCCAGTACTTC. The chain is built from TRBV27 and TRBJ2-5; no reliable D call. This CDR3 has 13 residues. V lost 5 bases and J 3 bases, leaving 10 bases between the germline ends. The germline gives CDR1 MNHEY, CDR2 SMNVEV (reference sequence).

At least ten counts were recorded for this clonotype. The chain employs TRBV4-1 and TRBJ2-7; D is perhaps TRBD1 (5 bases). Trimming removed 0 bases from V and 0 bases from J, with 12 bases in between. The CDR3 has 16 residues. Per the germline V gene, CDR1 is MGHRA and CDR2 is YSYEKL. Here the CDR3 reads CASSQDRWGGSYEQYF. DNA for the CDR3: TGCGCCAGCAGCCAAGATCGGTGGGGCGGCTCCTACGAGCAGTACTTC.

This clonotype was observed many times. The V call is TRBV29-1, the J call TRBJ2-7; the match to TRBD1 covers 7 bases. Germline CDR1 and CDR2: SQVTM and ANQGSEA. The V gene end was trimmed by 4 bases and the J gene end by 2 bases; junction bases not matched to a gene: 5. CDR3 length: 13 residues. The CDR3 DNA reads as TGCAGCGTTGTCTGGACAGGCGCCTACGAGCAGTACTTC. This encodes CSVVWTGAYEQYF.

The sample holds many counts of this clonotype. This rearrangement joins TRBV20-1 to TRBJ2-7; D is unresolved. This CDR3 is built from 12 residues. V shed 5 bases and J shed 0 bases, with 8 bases lying between them. Per the germline V gene, CDR1 is DFQATT and CDR2 is SNEGSKA (reference sequence). The CDR3 nucleotides read TGCAGTGCTTCTCCCACCTCCTACGAGCAGTACTTC. This codes for CSASPTSYEQYF.

This clonotype was counted many times. V gene TRBV29-1 combines with J gene TRBJ2-6, with 10 bases that match TRBD1. V shed 1 base and J 0 bases; nucleotides not matched to a gene: 3. Germline-derived CDR1 and CDR2 are SQVTM and ANQGSEA. The CDR3 is 17 amino acids. DNA for the CDR3: TGCAGCGTTGAAGGGACAGGGGGAGACTCTGGGGCCAACGTCCTGACTTTC. It codes for CSVEGTGGDSGANVLTF.

This clonotype came up many times. The CDR3 sequence: CASSQTGGGRGNQPQHF. CDR3 sequence (DNA): TGTGCCAGCAGCCAAACGGGAGGGGGAAGGGGCAATCAGCCCCAGCATTTT. The J gene is TRBJ1-5, the V gene TRBV12-3 or TRBV12-4; TRBD1 might be the D (6 bases). CDR3 length: 17 amino acids. The V and J ends lost 6 bases and 2 bases respectively, with 20 bases between them.

Of note for this clonotype: Given a much more abundant clone one base away, this may be a read error. The chain is built from TRBV3-1 and TRBJ2-7, with D possibly TRBD2 on 5 matching bases. Trimming took 1 base from V and 2 from J, leaving 12 bases between them. CDR3 length: 15 amino acids. Germline values: CDR1 LGHDT, CDR2 YNNKEL (reference sequence). The CDR3 reads CASSQASTGTYEQYV. DNA of the CDR3: TGTGCCAGCAGCCAAGCTAGCACGGGGACCTACGAGCAGTACGTC.

The sample holds many counts of this clonotype. V gene TRBV28 combines with J gene TRBJ1-1; D may be TRBD1 (5 bases). V lost 3 bases, J lost 3 bases, and 11 bases lay in between. The CDR3 is made up of 14 amino acids. Germline lookup yields CDR1 MDHEN and CDR2 SYDVKM. The CDR3 is CASSLIGDHTEAFF. CDR3 nucleotide sequence: TGTGCCAGCAGTTTGATAGGGGACCACACTGAAGCTTTCTTT.

J is TRBJ2-7 and V is TRBV27; the match to TRBD2 covers 13 bases. The CDR3 covers 16 residues. The germline gives CDR1 MNHEY, CDR2 SMNVEV (reference sequence). Trimming at V came to 2 bases and at J to 2 bases, leaving 3 bases not matched to a gene. The CDR3 nucleotides read TGTGCCAGCAGTTTAGGGACTAGCGGGAACCCCTACGAGCAGTACTTC. Protein sequence: CASSLGTSGNPYEQYF.

This clonotype was detected many times. CDR3: CASRNGYEQYF. The DNA for the CDR3 is TGTGCCAGCAGAAACGGGTACGAGCAGTACTTC. The rearrangement uses TRBV6-2 or TRBV6-3 and TRBJ2-7; D ambiguous. This CDR3 contains 11 residues. V dropped 6 bases and J dropped 4 bases, with 7 bases sitting between them. CDR1 is MNHEY and CDR2 is SVGEGT in the germline V gene.